This T cell receptor (beta chain) was documented in a study of CD8+ T cells in alopecia areata. Germline lookup yields CDR1 MNHEY and CDR2 SVGAGI. The CDR3 has 15 amino acids. Trimming removed 6 bases at V and 2 bases at J, with 15 bases between. The sample's treatment: oral pan-JAK inhibitor, 5-10 mg twice daily. cDNA prepared by RNA extraction and subsequent reverse transcription served as the template for sequencing. Libraries were prepared by immunoSEQ multiplex PCR; TCRdb keeps only in-frame clonotypes and omits some of them. The sample has 130,000 or so clones; 86% are singletons. This specimen consisted of CD8+ T cells sorted from blood, obtained at week 4, from a patient treated with tofacitinib. The receptor was derived from a human donor with alopecia areata. The V call is TRBV6-5, the J call TRBJ2-3, with D possibly TRBD2 on 6 matching bases. The CDR3 region is CASRHGGTHTDTQYF. The DNA for the CDR3 is TGTGCCAGCAGACACGGGGGAACGCACACAGATACGCAGTATTTT.